Included here is one T cell receptor (beta chain) sequence, with context. Germline loops: CDR1 SGHNT, CDR2 YENEEA. The V end was cut by 1 base, the J end by 1 base, with 7 bases between. The CDR3 has 15 amino acids. Clones were read by immunoSEQ multiplex PCR, and TCRdb kept only the in-frame ones, dropping some. Of about 31,000 clones listed, roughly 78% were seen once; the top ten hold 1.2%. These data come from a study of T cells in narcolepsy. This sequence was found in a human donor with narcolepsy. Sample: CD45RA- memory CD4+ T cells from PBMCs. The rearrangement joins TRBV11-3 to TRBJ2-2, with D possibly being TRBD1 (5 bases). CDR3 loop: CASSLGGQNTGELFF. The CDR3 region has the DNA TGTGCCAGCAGCTTAGGAGGACAGAACACCGGGGAGCTGTTTTTT.